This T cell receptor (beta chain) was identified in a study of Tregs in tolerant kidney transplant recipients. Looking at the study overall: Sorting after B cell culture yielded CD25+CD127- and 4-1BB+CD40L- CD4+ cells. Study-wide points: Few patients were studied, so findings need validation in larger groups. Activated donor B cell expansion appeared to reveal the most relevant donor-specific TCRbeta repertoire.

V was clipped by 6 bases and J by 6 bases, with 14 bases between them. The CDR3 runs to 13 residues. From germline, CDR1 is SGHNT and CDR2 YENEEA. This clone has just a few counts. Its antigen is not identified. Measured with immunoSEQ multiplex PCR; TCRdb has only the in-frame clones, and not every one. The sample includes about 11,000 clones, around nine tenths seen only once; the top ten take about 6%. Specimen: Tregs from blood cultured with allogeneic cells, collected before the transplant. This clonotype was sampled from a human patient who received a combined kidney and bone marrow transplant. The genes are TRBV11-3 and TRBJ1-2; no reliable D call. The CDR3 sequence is CASRERGWDGYTF. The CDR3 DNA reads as TGTGCCAGCAGGGAAAGAGGGTGGGATGGCTACACCTTC.